These T cell receptor beta chains were read from a single sample in a study of tumor-infiltrating lymphocytes in localized non-small cell lung cancer. Produced via immunoSEQ multiplex PCR; TCRdb's table is partial and in-frame only. Here the sample spans over 9,500 clones, about 66% being singletons. The sequencing sample was made of lung tumor tissue. Receptor source: a human donor with non-small cell lung cancer. Both conserved end residues are part of each CDR3. Each record gives: D gene, J gene, V gene, clone size, CDR3 DNA, CDR3 protein. D genes are given only for firm matches. The size field is filled for only some rows; it gives once, few, many or a size class.

D: -
J: TRBJ2-4
V: TRBV9
size: -
DNA: TGTGCCAGCAGCGTAGAAGGGTCCGGGGATCAGTACTTC
CDR3: CASSVEGSGDQYF

D: -
J: TRBJ2-2
V: TRBV18
size: few
DNA: TGTGCCAGCTCACTGACAGGACCGCCAAGTATCACCGGGGAGCTGTTTTTT
CDR3: CASSLTGPPSITGELFF

D: -
J: TRBJ1-2
V: TRBV5-1
size: -
DNA: TGCGCCAGCAGCTTTGGGACAAGAAACTATGGCTACACCTTC
CDR3: CASSFGTRNYGYTF

D: -
J: TRBJ2-7
V: TRBV7-2
size: -
DNA: TGTGCCAGCAGCTTACTGGCTAGTTATGCCGAGCAGTACTTC
CDR3: CASSLLASYAEQYF

D: TRBD2
J: TRBJ2-4
V: TRBV7-9
size: -
DNA: TGTGCCAGCAGCCTAGCGGAGGCCAAAAACATTCAGTACTTC
CDR3: CASSLAEAKNIQYF

D: -
J: TRBJ1-4
V: TRBV6-1
size: -
DNA: TGTGCCAGCTTGGCCCCAGGAGAGAATGAAAAACTGTTTTTT
CDR3: CASLAPGENEKLFF

D: TRBD2
J: TRBJ2-1
V: TRBV7-9
size: -
DNA: TGTGCCAGCAGCTTAGCGCGAGGACTAGCTTTCTATGAGCAGTTCTTC
CDR3: CASSLARGLAFYEQFF

D: -
J: TRBJ2-3
V: TRBV30
size: -
DNA: TGTGCCTGGAGTAAGGGAACGGCTAGCACAGATACGCAGTATTTT
CDR3: CAWSKGTASTDTQYF

D: -
J: TRBJ1-2
V: TRBV20-1
size: -
DNA: TGCAGTGCTAGTTATATGGGCTACACCTTC
CDR3: CSASYMGYTF

D: -
J: TRBJ1-1
V: TRBV4-1
size: -
DNA: TGCGCCAGCAGCCAAGGAGGTCAGCGGAGTATGAACACTGAAGCTTTCTTT
CDR3: CASSQGGQRSMNTEAFF

D: TRBD1
J: TRBJ2-5
V: TRBV5-6
size: -
DNA: TGTGCCAGCAGCTATGGACAGGGTGTAGAGACCCAGTACTTC
CDR3: CASSYGQGVETQYF

D: TRBD2
J: TRBJ2-1
V: TRBV7-9
size: few
DNA: TGTGCCAGCAGCGCAAAAGGGACTAGCGGGAATGAGCAGTTCTTC
CDR3: CASSAKGTSGNEQFF

D: -
J: TRBJ2-7
V: TRBV18
size: -
DNA: TGTGCCAGCTCACCCGACCGGAGCTCCTACGAGCAGTACTTC
CDR3: CASSPDRSSYEQYF

D: TRBD2
J: TRBJ2-1
V: TRBV6-5
size: -
DNA: TGTGCCAGCAGTTACGGGACTAGCGCTGAGCAGTTCTTC
CDR3: CASSYGTSAEQFF

D: -
J: TRBJ1-5
V: TRBV15
size: few
DNA: TGTGCCACCAGCAGAGACACCGGACGTTCCGCTCAATATAGCAATCAGCCCCAGCATTTT
CDR3: CATSRDTGRSAQYSNQPQHF

D: TRBD2
J: TRBJ2-3
V: TRBV7-2
size: -
DNA: TGTGCCAGCACCCCGTATGCCGGACTAGCGGGAGGTAGCACAGATACGCAGTATTTT
CDR3: CASTPYAGLAGGSTDTQYF

D: TRBD1
J: TRBJ1-4
V: TRBV7-9
size: -
DNA: TGTGCCAGCAGCTTAAGGACAGGGGGCGATGAAAAACTGTTTTTT
CDR3: CASSLRTGGDEKLFF

D: -
J: TRBJ2-7
V: TRBV7-2
size: -
DNA: TGTGCCAGCAGCTTAGTCGGACGGAGCTCCTACGAGCAGTACTTC
CDR3: CASSLVGRSSYEQYF

D: -
J: TRBJ2-7
V: TRBV9
size: -
DNA: TGTGCCAGCAGCGTTACGGGTCTCGATTACGAGCAGTACTTC
CDR3: CASSVTGLDYEQYF

D: TRBD2
J: TRBJ2-1
V: TRBV5-1
size: -
DNA: TGCGCCAGCAGCTTGAGGACTAGCGGGGGGCATGAGCAGTTCTTC
CDR3: CASSLRTSGGHEQFF

D: -
J: TRBJ2-6
V: TRBV29-1
size: medium-sized
DNA: TGCAGCGTTGGGACTGGGGCCAACGTCCTGACTTTC
CDR3: CSVGTGANVLTF

D: -
J: TRBJ1-4
V: TRBV10-3
size: -
DNA: TGTGCCACCAGTGGGACCTCCGGCGGAAAACTGTTTTTT
CDR3: CATSGTSGGKLFF